A selection of T cell receptor beta chains follows, all from one sample in a study of blood T cell repertoires in COVID-19. Profiled with immunoSEQ multiplex PCR; TCRdb holds only in-frame clones, not every one. The sample carries around 210,000 clones, around 85% recorded once. The source material was peripheral blood. The receptors derive from a man between 60 and 75 years old with COVID-19, enrolled during active disease. Both conserved end residues are part of each CDR3. D genes are given only for firm matches. Clone size is not always given. Where it is, it says once, few, many or a class for expanded clones.

d_call: TRBD1; v_call: TRBV10-1; cdr3_length: 15; j_call: TRBJ1-1; clone_size: few; cdr3_aa: CASSDQGQMNTEAFF; cdr3_nt: TGCGCCAGCAGTGACCAGGGACAGATGAACACTGAAGCTTTCTTT
d_call: -; v_call: TRBV13; cdr3_length: 14; j_call: TRBJ2-7; clone_size: -; cdr3_aa: CASSLGGESYEQYF; cdr3_nt: TGTGCCAGCAGCCTGGGCGGGGAGTCCTACGAGCAGTACTTC
d_call: TRBD2; v_call: TRBV6-6; cdr3_length: 14; j_call: TRBJ2-1; clone_size: -; cdr3_aa: CASRTTSGSNEQFF; cdr3_nt: TGTGCCAGCAGGACGACTAGCGGGTCCAATGAGCAGTTCTTC
d_call: TRBD1; v_call: TRBV7-8; cdr3_length: 15; j_call: TRBJ1-2; clone_size: -; cdr3_aa: CASSPYRQGHYGYTF; cdr3_nt: TGTGCCAGCAGCCCTTATCGACAGGGACACTATGGCTACACCTTC
d_call: TRBD1; v_call: TRBV19; cdr3_length: 16; j_call: TRBJ1-2; clone_size: -; cdr3_aa: CASSPPPGRGIYGYTF; cdr3_nt: TGTGCCAGTAGTCCCCCCCCGGGCAGGGGGATCTATGGCTACACCTTC
d_call: TRBD1; v_call: TRBV7-8; cdr3_length: 14; j_call: TRBJ1-2; clone_size: once; cdr3_aa: CASSFATGDYGYTF; cdr3_nt: TGTGCCAGCAGCTTCGCGACAGGGGACTATGGCTACACCTTC
d_call: -; v_call: TRBV28; cdr3_length: 13; j_call: TRBJ1-1; clone_size: -; cdr3_aa: CASEGGEDTEAFF; cdr3_nt: TGTGCCAGCGAGGGAGGGGAAGACACTGAAGCTTTCTTT
d_call: -; v_call: TRBV21-1; cdr3_length: 15; j_call: TRBJ2-5; clone_size: -; cdr3_aa: CASIQCRGWRETQYF; cdr3_nt: TGTGCCAGCATTCAGTGTAGGGGTTGGCGAGAGACCCAGTACTTC
d_call: TRBD1; v_call: TRBV10-1; cdr3_length: 16; j_call: TRBJ2-3; clone_size: -; cdr3_aa: CASSEGAGGRSDTQYF; cdr3_nt: TGCGCCAGCAGTGAGGGGGCAGGGGGTCGCTCAGATACGCAGTATTTT
d_call: -; v_call: TRBV15; cdr3_length: 13; j_call: TRBJ1-2; clone_size: -; cdr3_aa: CATSREQVSGYTF; cdr3_nt: TGTGCCACCAGCAGAGAACAGGTATCCGGCTACACCTTC
d_call: TRBD1; v_call: TRBV12-3/TRBV12-4; cdr3_length: 13; j_call: TRBJ1-1; clone_size: -; cdr3_aa: CASIRQGRTEAFF; cdr3_nt: TGTGCCAGCATCAGACAGGGCCGGACTGAAGCTTTCTTT
d_call: -; v_call: TRBV7-2; cdr3_length: 16; j_call: TRBJ1-3; clone_size: -; cdr3_aa: CASSLAYRDSGNTIYF; cdr3_nt: TGTGCCAGCAGCTTAGCGTACCGGGACTCTGGAAACACCATATATTTT
d_call: -; v_call: TRBV5-5; cdr3_length: 13; j_call: TRBJ2-7; clone_size: -; cdr3_aa: CASSAGSSYEQYF; cdr3_nt: TGTGCCAGCAGCGCAGGGTCGTCCTACGAGCAGTACTTC
d_call: TRBD1; v_call: TRBV30; cdr3_length: 15; j_call: TRBJ1-4; clone_size: -; cdr3_aa: CAWSVRGQGSAKLFF; cdr3_nt: TGTGCCTGGAGTGTTAGGGGGCAGGGATCGGCAAAACTGTTTTTT
d_call: -; v_call: TRBV9; cdr3_length: 15; j_call: TRBJ1-2; clone_size: -; cdr3_aa: CASSVAEGTIYGYTF; cdr3_nt: TGTGCCAGCAGCGTAGCTGAGGGGACAATTTATGGCTACACCTTC
d_call: -; v_call: TRBV24-1; cdr3_length: 15; j_call: TRBJ2-2; clone_size: -; cdr3_aa: CATSESGLGRGELFF; cdr3_nt: TGTGCCACCAGTGAATCAGGGTTGGGGCGCGGGGAGCTGTTTTTT
d_call: TRBD1; v_call: TRBV3-1/TRBV3-2; cdr3_length: 16; j_call: TRBJ2-3; clone_size: -; cdr3_aa: CASSQDWGQITDTQYF; cdr3_nt: TGTGCCAGCAGCCAAGATTGGGGACAGATCACAGATACGCAGTATTTT
d_call: -; v_call: TRBV10-2; cdr3_length: 13; j_call: TRBJ1-1; clone_size: -; cdr3_aa: CATFDRLNTEAFF; cdr3_nt: TGCGCCACCTTCGACAGACTGAACACTGAAGCTTTCTTT
d_call: -; v_call: TRBV7-9; cdr3_length: 14; j_call: TRBJ1-2; clone_size: few; cdr3_aa: CASSLTAANYGYTF; cdr3_nt: TGTGCCAGCAGTTTGACAGCCGCTAACTATGGCTACACCTTC
d_call: -; v_call: TRBV5-1; cdr3_length: 16; j_call: TRBJ2-2; clone_size: -; cdr3_aa: CASSLLGQTDTGELFF; cdr3_nt: TGCGCCAGCAGCTTACTAGGACAGACAGACACCGGGGAGCTGTTTTTT
d_call: TRBD1; v_call: TRBV9; cdr3_length: 15; j_call: TRBJ1-6; clone_size: -; cdr3_aa: CASTPSDRKNSPLHF; cdr3_nt: TGTGCCAGCACCCCATCGGACAGGAAAAATTCACCCCTCCACTTT
d_call: TRBD1; v_call: TRBV10-3; cdr3_length: 14; j_call: TRBJ1-6; clone_size: -; cdr3_aa: CAISPGTGNSPLHF; cdr3_nt: TGTGCCATCAGCCCCGGGACAGGGAACTCACCCCTCCACTTT
d_call: TRBD1; v_call: TRBV7-9; cdr3_length: 16; j_call: TRBJ2-4; clone_size: -; cdr3_aa: CASSLSTGAAKNIQYF; cdr3_nt: TGTGCCAGCAGCTTATCGACAGGGGCGGCCAAAAACATTCAGTACTTC
d_call: -; v_call: TRBV29-1; cdr3_length: 13; j_call: TRBJ1-1; clone_size: -; cdr3_aa: CSVGPEANTEAFF; cdr3_nt: TGCAGCGTTGGCCCGGAGGCGAACACTGAAGCTTTCTTT
d_call: -; v_call: TRBV18; cdr3_length: 14; j_call: TRBJ1-3; clone_size: once; cdr3_aa: CASSPTSSGNTIYF; cdr3_nt: TGTGCCAGCTCACCAACCAGCTCTGGAAACACCATATATTTT
d_call: TRBD1; v_call: TRBV6-2/TRBV6-3; cdr3_length: 13; j_call: TRBJ1-2; clone_size: -; cdr3_aa: CASSYQGDGGYTF; cdr3_nt: TGTGCCAGCAGTTACCAGGGGGATGGCGGCTACACCTTC
d_call: -; v_call: TRBV14; cdr3_length: 15; j_call: TRBJ1-2; clone_size: -; cdr3_aa: CASSPRGQGSHGYTF; cdr3_nt: TGTGCCAGCAGCCCGAGAGGCCAGGGAAGCCATGGCTACACCTTC
d_call: -; v_call: TRBV5-4; cdr3_length: 15; j_call: TRBJ1-3; clone_size: -; cdr3_aa: CASSRGGLPGNTIYF; cdr3_nt: TGTGCCAGCAGTAGAGGGGGTCTCCCTGGAAACACCATATATTTT
d_call: -; v_call: TRBV28; cdr3_length: 13; j_call: TRBJ1-2; clone_size: -; cdr3_aa: CASSLYGVGGYTF; cdr3_nt: TGTGCCAGCAGTTTATACGGGGTAGGGGGCTACACCTTC
d_call: TRBD1; v_call: TRBV6-5; cdr3_length: 14; j_call: TRBJ2-5; clone_size: -; cdr3_aa: CASSYFRGQETQYF; cdr3_nt: TGTGCCAGCAGTTATTTTAGGGGGCAGGAGACCCAGTACTTC
d_call: TRBD1; v_call: TRBV6-5; cdr3_length: 15; j_call: TRBJ1-2; clone_size: -; cdr3_aa: CASSYGTGETYGYTF; cdr3_nt: TGTGCCAGCAGTTACGGGACAGGGGAGACATATGGCTACACCTTC
d_call: -; v_call: TRBV6-1; cdr3_length: 15; j_call: TRBJ2-3; clone_size: -; cdr3_aa: CASSEVGHSTDTQYF; cdr3_nt: TGTGCCAGCAGTGAAGTGGGCCACAGCACAGATACGCAGTATTTT
d_call: TRBD2; v_call: TRBV19; cdr3_length: 15; j_call: TRBJ2-2; clone_size: -; cdr3_aa: CASSRLAGESGELFF; cdr3_nt: TGTGCCAGTAGTAGACTAGCGGGAGAGTCCGGGGAGCTGTTTTTT
d_call: TRBD1; v_call: TRBV12-3/TRBV12-4; cdr3_length: 11; j_call: TRBJ1-5; clone_size: -; cdr3_aa: CASSPGTAQHF; cdr3_nt: TGTGCCAGCAGTCCCGGGACAGCCCAGCATTTT
d_call: -; v_call: TRBV27; cdr3_length: 15; j_call: TRBJ2-2; clone_size: -; cdr3_aa: CASSLPSANTGELFF; cdr3_nt: TGTGCCAGCAGTTTACCCAGCGCGAACACCGGGGAGCTGTTTTTT
d_call: TRBD1; v_call: TRBV2; cdr3_length: 14; j_call: TRBJ2-7; clone_size: -; cdr3_aa: CASSATGYPYEQYF; cdr3_nt: TGTGCCAGCAGTGCGACAGGGTACCCCTACGAGCAGTACTTC
d_call: -; v_call: TRBV9; cdr3_length: 15; j_call: TRBJ2-5; clone_size: once; cdr3_aa: CASSVDSTSRETQYF; cdr3_nt: TGTGCCAGCAGCGTAGATTCGACAAGTCGTGAGACCCAGTACTTC
d_call: -; v_call: TRBV9; cdr3_length: 15; j_call: TRBJ2-7; clone_size: -; cdr3_aa: CASSVGDKVSYEQYF; cdr3_nt: TGTGCCAGCAGCGTAGGGGACAAAGTCTCCTACGAGCAGTACTTC
d_call: -; v_call: TRBV9; cdr3_length: 15; j_call: TRBJ2-2; clone_size: -; cdr3_aa: CASSVEPTNTGELFF; cdr3_nt: TGTGCCAGCAGCGTAGAACCTACGAACACCGGGGAGCTGTTTTTT
d_call: TRBD1; v_call: TRBV10-3; cdr3_length: 15; j_call: TRBJ1-4; clone_size: -; cdr3_aa: CAISGRQGAGEKLFF; cdr3_nt: TGTGCCATCAGTGGAAGACAGGGGGCGGGTGAAAAACTGTTTTTT
d_call: -; v_call: TRBV7-8; cdr3_length: 13; j_call: TRBJ1-1; clone_size: -; cdr3_aa: CASSPVGGTEAFF; cdr3_nt: TGTGCCAGCTCCCCGGTGGGGGGCACTGAAGCTTTCTTT
d_call: -; v_call: TRBV12-3/TRBV12-4; cdr3_length: 11; j_call: TRBJ1-2; clone_size: -; cdr3_aa: CASSLYPGYTF; cdr3_nt: TGTGCCAGCAGTTTATATCCTGGCTACACCTTC
d_call: TRBD1; v_call: TRBV30; cdr3_length: 13; j_call: TRBJ1-1; clone_size: once; cdr3_aa: CAWSGQANTEAFF; cdr3_nt: TGTGCCTGGTCCGGACAGGCGAACACTGAAGCTTTCTTT
d_call: -; v_call: TRBV21-1; cdr3_length: 14; j_call: TRBJ2-7; clone_size: -; cdr3_aa: CASSNESRDYEQYF; cdr3_nt: TGTGCCAGCAGCAACGAGTCCAGGGACTACGAGCAGTACTTC
d_call: TRBD2; v_call: TRBV7-2; cdr3_length: 14; j_call: TRBJ2-1; clone_size: -; cdr3_aa: CASTRTSGYNEQFF; cdr3_nt: TGTGCCAGTACCCGGACTAGCGGCTACAATGAGCAGTTCTTC
d_call: TRBD1; v_call: TRBV27; cdr3_length: 14; j_call: TRBJ1-2; clone_size: once; cdr3_aa: CASSFRGQGVGYTF; cdr3_nt: TGTGCCAGCAGTTTCCGTGGACAGGGGGTAGGCTACACCTTC
d_call: -; v_call: TRBV3-1/TRBV3-2; cdr3_length: 13; j_call: TRBJ1-1; clone_size: few; cdr3_aa: CATQRGGNTEAFF; cdr3_nt: TGTGCCACCCAAAGGGGGGGGAACACTGAAGCTTTCTTT
d_call: -; v_call: TRBV5-6; cdr3_length: 18; j_call: TRBJ1-4; clone_size: -; cdr3_aa: CASSLPGRQGLNNEKLFF; cdr3_nt: TGTGCCAGCAGCCTCCCCGGGAGGCAGGGGTTAAATAATGAAAAACTGTTTTTT
d_call: TRBD1; v_call: TRBV19; cdr3_length: 14; j_call: TRBJ1-2; clone_size: -; cdr3_aa: CASSNKPQGFGYTF; cdr3_nt: TGTGCCAGTAGTAACAAGCCACAGGGGTTTGGCTACACCTTC
d_call: TRBD1; v_call: TRBV7-9; cdr3_length: 12; j_call: TRBJ1-4; clone_size: -; cdr3_aa: CASSRQGEKLFF; cdr3_nt: TGTGCCAGCAGCAGACAGGGTGAAAAACTGTTTTTT